The present T cell receptor (beta chain) was sequenced within a study of OX40 agonist ivuxolimab in advanced cancers. This table comes from immunoSEQ multiplex PCR, and its TCRdb copy is limited to in-frame clones, with some not included. In the table there are 65,000 to 70,000 clones, around 87% of which are singletons. Source: CD4+ or CD8+ T cells sorted from blood, taken in a trial of the OX40 agonist ivuxolimab. This clonotype originated in an adult with an advanced solid tumor such as melanoma, head and neck, liver or kidney cancer.

CDR3 sequence (DNA): TGTGCCAGCAGCTCTCCCCGCGGACCAAGCGGGAGGGCCTTTTATGAGCAGTTCTTC. It is translated as CASSSPRGPSGRAFYEQFF. The V call is TRBV7-2, the J call TRBJ2-1; TRBD2 matches 10 bases. This CDR3 comprises 19 residues. V was clipped by 4 bases and J by 8 bases; unmatched bases: 20. CDR1 and CDR2 (germline): SGHTA, FQGNSA.